These 25 T cell receptor beta chains originate from one sample sequenced in a study of T cells in localized non-small cell lung cancer. Libraries were prepared by immunoSEQ multiplex PCR; TCRdb keeps only in-frame clonotypes and omits some of them. The data hold about 8,200 clones, with around three fifths observed a single time. The sequenced sample was lymph node tissue, obtained before any cancer treatment. The receptors here all came from a male donor aged 60 or older with stage I squamous cell lung carcinoma.

This clone has only one observation. The chain has TRBV30 and TRBJ2-1, with 8 bases aligning to TRBD2. The CDR3 length is 13 residues. Per germline, CDR1 GTSNPN and CDR2 SVGIG (reference sequence). The V segment lost 1 base and the J segment 8 bases; nucleotides outside the gene matches: 4. The CDR3 loop reads CAWSGGTRHEQFF. The CDR3 region has the DNA TGTGCCTGGAGTGGCGGGACTAGGCATGAGCAGTTCTTC.

V usage is TRBV11-3 and J usage is TRBJ2-1, with 9 positions matching TRBD2. Germline values: CDR1 SGHNT, CDR2 YENEEA. The CDR3 covers 17 residues. The V segment lost 5 bases and the J segment 4 bases; nucleotides outside the gene matches: 12. The CDR3 region is CASSPIRLAVMYNEQFF. CDR3 coding DNA: TGTGCCAGCAGCCCAATAAGACTAGCGGTAATGTACAATGAGCAGTTCTTC. Full variable domain (missing parts from reference TRBV11-3 and TRBJ2-1): EAGVVQSPRYKIIEKKQPVAFWCNPISGHNTLYWYLQNLGQGPELLIRYENEEAVDDSQLPKDRFSAERLKGVDSTLKIQPAELGDSAVYLCASSPIRLAVMYNEQFFGPGTRLTVL.

The gene calls are TRBV18 and TRBJ1-1, with D perhaps matching TRBD1 (5 bases). Looked up from germline, CDR1 is KGHSH and CDR2 is LQKENI. This CDR3 has 15 residues. The ends were cut back, 1 base at V and 0 bases at J, with 9 bases in the middle. CDR3 residues: CASSPQGLLNTEAFF. The DNA for the CDR3 is TGTGCCAGCTCACCACAGGGGCTATTGAACACTGAAGCTTTCTTT.

The chain recombines TRBV19 with TRBJ1-1, with 8 nucleotides matching TRBD1. The CDR3 totals 15 residues. Germline loops: CDR1 LNHDA, CDR2 SQIVND (reference sequence). V shed 6 bases, J shed 5 bases, and the junction held 11 bases outside the gene matches. The CDR3 DNA reads TGTGCCAGTAGGGCAGGGGGCGTATATGCGACTGAAGCTTTCTTT. Protein product: CASRAGGVYATEAFF.

The DNA for the CDR3 is TGTGCCTGGAGTTCTAGGTACAATGAGCAGTTCTTC. Its translation is CAWSSRYNEQFF. The chain is built from TRBV30 and TRBJ2-1; D uncertain. The germline V gene has CDR1 GTSNPN and CDR2 SVGIG (reference sequence). V was cut by 2 bases and J by 4 bases, with 6 bases left in between. The CDR3 length is 12 residues.

This clone was observed a handful of times. V gene TRBV6-8 combines with J gene TRBJ2-3; unclear D gene. CDR3 length: 14 amino acids. From germline, CDR1 is MNHGY and CDR2 SAAAGT. Trimming pared 7 bases from V and 3 bases from J, leaving 14 bases between. In nucleotides, the CDR3 is TGTGCCAGCACGCAATCGGGCGGTACAGATACGCAGTATTTT. Encoded protein: CASTQSGGTDTQYF.

The chain combines TRBV19 with TRBJ1-2; D not resolved. Trimming left V 4 bases short and J 8 bases short, with 11 bases between. The length of the CDR3 is 12 residues. CDR1 is LNHDA, CDR2 SQIVND, per germline (reference sequence). In DNA form, the CDR3 reads TGTGCCAGTAGTAAGATGATCGGAGGCTACACCTTC. It specifies CASSKMIGGYTF.

The V gene is TRBV19, the J gene TRBJ2-1; D is unclear. Trimming shortened V by 6 bases and J by 1 base, and 10 bases separated the two germline ends. Germline CDR1 LNHDA, CDR2 SQIVND (reference sequence). The CDR3 is made up of 14 amino acids. CDR3 in amino acids: CASSSVGSYNEQFF. In DNA form, the CDR3 reads TGTGCCAGTAGCAGTGTGGGTTCCTACAATGAGCAGTTCTTC.

The CDR3 spells CASGIWNEAFF. CDR3 DNA: TGTGCTAGTGGCATCTGGAACGAAGCTTTCTTT. This chain connects TRBV12-5 to TRBJ1-1, with D hard to call. The CDR3 is 11 amino acids. The V gene's germline CDR1 is LGHNT and CDR2 FRNRAP. Trimming shortened V by 6 bases and J by 8 bases, and 10 bases separated the two germline ends.

V and J are TRBV5-1 and TRBJ2-5, with D possibly matching TRBD2 (5 bases). CDR1 and CDR2 (germline): SGHRS, YFSETQ. Trimming took 0 bases from V and 0 from J, leaving 12 bases between them. There are 16 residues in the CDR3. CDR3 nucleotides: TGCGCCAGCAGCTTGGTAGGTCGGGGAAACCAAGAGACCCAGTACTTC. Protein product: CASSLVGRGNQETQYF. Filled out from reference TRBV5-1 and TRBJ2-5, the complete variable domain reads KAGVTQTPRYLIKTRGQQVTLSCSPISGHRSVSWYQQTPGQGLQFLFEYFSETQRNKGNFPGRFSGRQFSNSRSEMNVSTLELGDSALYLCASSLVGRGNQETQYFGPGTRLLVL.

The V and J genes are TRBV10-2 and TRBJ2-5; D is possibly TRBD2 (5 bases). The length of the CDR3 is 14 residues. Deletions cut 2 bases from V and 2 bases from J, with 9 bases between. Per the germline V gene, CDR1 is WSHSY and CDR2 is SAAADI. CDR3 sequence: CASSEGSGQETQYF. CDR3 DNA: TGCGCCAGCAGTGAGGGGTCGGGGCAAGAGACCCAGTACTTC.

This chain uses TRBV11-1 with TRBJ2-1; D is undetermined. Looked up from germline, CDR1 is SGHAT and CDR2 is FQDESV (reference sequence). Trimming pared 6 bases from V and 1 base from J, leaving 13 bases between. The CDR3 sequence is 15 residues long. This CDR3 is CASSPDVSSYNEQFF. CDR3 DNA: TGTGCCAGCAGTCCGGACGTTTCATCCTACAATGAGCAGTTCTTC. The whole variable domain, filled in from reference TRBV11-1 and TRBJ2-1, reads EAEVAQSPRYKITEKSQAVAFWCDPISGHATLYWYRQILGQGPELLVQFQDESVVDDSQLPKDRFSAERLKGVDSTLKIQPAELGDSAMYLCASSPDVSSYNEQFFGPGTRLTVL.

The rearrangement uses TRBV25-1 and TRBJ1-2; 9 bases line up with TRBD1. V was clipped by 5 bases and J by 8 bases; unmatched bases: 9. Germline lookup yields CDR1 MGHDK and CDR2 SYGVNS. The CDR3 has 14 amino acids. In nucleotides, the CDR3 is TGTGCCAGCAGTAAACGGGACAGGGAGGTGGGCTACACCTTC. This gives the protein CASSKRDREVGYTF.

This rearrangement joins TRBV19 to TRBJ2-7; 9 nucleotides align to TRBD1. The V gene end was trimmed by 3 bases and the J gene end by 0 bases; junction bases not matched to a gene: 3. CDR1 is LNHDA and CDR2 is SQIVND in the germline V gene (reference sequence). The CDR3 spans 15 residues. The CDR3 here is CASSIAGQGSYEQYF. Written as DNA, the CDR3 is TGTGCCAGTAGTATTGCGGGACAGGGCTCCTACGAGCAGTACTTC.

This clone was detected only a few times. CDR3 sequence: CASSLSSPPYEQYF. DNA of the CDR3: TGTGCCAGCAGTTTATCGAGTCCGCCCTACGAGCAGTACTTC. V gene TRBV6-8 combines with J gene TRBJ2-7; D call uncertain. The CDR3 consists of 14 residues. Trimming left V 4 bases short and J 2 bases short, with 12 bases between. The germline V gene encodes CDR1 MNHGY and CDR2 SAAAGT.

Worth noting for this clone: One junction end disagrees with the germline gene, perhaps due to a read error. The rearrangement uses TRBV9 and TRBJ2-2; 15 nucleotides align to TRBD2. This CDR3 is 18 amino acids long. Germline lookup yields CDR1 SGDLS and CDR2 YYNGEE. Here the CDR3 DNA reads TGTGCCAGCAGTCGGACTAGCGGGAGGGTTGCGAATACCGGGGAGCTGTTTTTT. This encodes CASSRTSGRVANTGELFF.

This clone was counted only a few times. The chain combines TRBV10-3 with TRBJ1-2; D unresolved. In germline, CDR1 is ENHRY, CDR2 SYGVKD. The V and J ends lost 0 bases and 3 bases respectively, with 2 bases between them. CDR3 size: 12 residues. For the CDR3, the DNA is TGTGCCATCAGTGAGTCTGACTATGGCTACACCTTC. Amino acid sequence: CAISESDYGYTF.

CDR3 bases: TGTGCCAGCAAAAGGACAGGGACTAGCACAGATACGCAGTATTTT. Protein sequence: CASKRTGTSTDTQYF. The rearrangement uses TRBV6-8 and TRBJ2-3; TRBD1 aligns across 8 bases. Trimming took 7 bases from V and 0 from J; bases not matched to a gene: 6. The germline gives CDR1 MNHGY, CDR2 SAAAGT. The CDR3 is 15 residues long.

The chain couples TRBV30 to TRBJ2-5; D is unresolved. Germline values: CDR1 GTSNPN, CDR2 SVGIG (reference sequence). V dropped 0 bases and J dropped 5 bases, with 10 bases sitting between them. CDR3 length equals 13 residues. The CDR3 nucleotides are TGTGCCTGGAGTGTACTTGAGTCGGAGACCCAGTACTTC. Amino acids: CAWSVLESETQYF.

This rearrangement joins TRBV10-2 to TRBJ1-1; no clear D gene. Per the germline V gene, CDR1 is WSHSY and CDR2 is SAAADI. With 3 bases removed from V and 5 bases from J, the gap between germline ends came to 7 bases. The CDR3 has 12 residues. As DNA, the CDR3 is TGCGCCAGCAGTGACCCGGCGACTGAAGCTTTCTTT. Its protein product is CASSDPATEAFF.

This clone was picked up one time. The rearrangement uses TRBV30 and TRBJ2-1; 11 nucleotides agree with TRBD2. This CDR3 has 16 amino acids. The V segment lost 1 base and the J segment 4 bases; nucleotides outside the gene matches: 6. CDR1 is GTSNPN and CDR2 is SVGIG in the germline V gene (reference sequence). Here the CDR3 DNA reads TGTGCCTGGAGTGGCCCGGGACTAGCGGTTTACAATGAGCAGTTCTTC. It specifies CAWSGPGLAVYNEQFF.

J is TRBJ2-2 and V is TRBV19, with 8 bases identical to TRBD1. There are 14 residues in the CDR3. V was pared by 3 bases and J by 7 bases, with 4 bases of the junction left unmatched. CDR1 LNHDA and CDR2 SQIVND come from the germline V gene (reference sequence). The CDR3 nucleotides read TGTGCCAGTAGTATGCAGGGGGCGGACGGGGAGCTGTTTTTT. Translated, it gives CASSMQGADGELFF.

The gene calls are TRBV6-8 and TRBJ2-2; TRBD2 aligns across 9 bases. Trimming at V came to 6 bases and at J to 5 bases, leaving 7 bases not matched to a gene. This CDR3 has 15 residues. The germline gives CDR1 MNHGY, CDR2 SAAAGT. The chain's CDR3 is CASRNAGGRTGELFF. The CDR3 DNA reads TGTGCCAGCAGAAATGCGGGGGGGCGGACCGGGGAGCTGTTTTTT.

This clone has just a few counts. This sequence joins TRBV12-2 and TRBJ2-7; the D call of TRBD2 is as the table states it, not checked on the DNA. TRBV12-2 is designated a pseudogene. CDR3 size: 14 residues. Here the CDR3 reads CASRGDGSSYEQYF. The DNA for the CDR3 is TGTGCAAGCCGAGGGGACGGGAGCTCCTACGAGCAGTACTTC.

This chain joins TRBV19 and TRBJ2-1; no clear D gene. This CDR3 region has 13 residues. Germline V CDR1 and CDR2: LNHDA, SQIVND (reference sequence). With 4 bases removed from V and 9 bases from J, the gap between germline ends came to 13 bases. The CDR3 here is CASSRSSGGEQFF. The CDR3, as DNA: TGTGCCAGTAGTAGGTCTAGTGGTGGTGAGCAGTTCTTC. The full variable domain, with the rest looked up from reference TRBV19 and TRBJ2-1, is DGGITQSPKYLFRKEGQNVTLSCEQNLNHDAMYWYRQDPGQGLRLIYYSQIVNDFQKGDIAEGYSVSREKKESFPLTVTSAQKNPTAFYLCASSRSSGGEQFFGPGTRLTVL.